This T cell receptor beta chain is drawn from a study of CD8 T cells in ankylosing spondylitis. Germline values: CDR1 DFQATT, CDR2 SNEGSKA (reference sequence). The V gene end was trimmed by 3 bases and the J gene end by 5 bases; junction bases not matched to a gene: 7. CDR3 length: 16 amino acids. In making TCR beta libraries, quantitative 5'-RACE with molecular barcodes was used. TCRdb ran MiXCR on the 5' RACE reads and lists one entry per CDR3 protein. Of roughly 240,000 distinct CDR3 sequences listed, roughly a third are singletons. This clonotype was counted only a few times. Sequenced: blood, either unsorted or a sorted T cell fraction (not recorded which). This chain links TRBV20-1 with TRBJ2-3; 14 bases agree with TRBD2. The sequence was collected from a male donor with ankylosing spondylitis or in good health (not recorded which). The DNA of the CDR3 is TGCAGTGCTAGTTCCGGACTAGCGGGGGGAATAGATACGCAGTATTTT. Its translation: CSASSGLAGGIDTQYF.